This is a list of T cell receptor beta chains from one sample in a study of blood T cell repertoires in COVID-19. Assay: immunoSEQ multiplex PCR; the TCRdb copy retains only in-frame clones and omits some. The sample includes approximately 170,000 clones, about 87% of them seen just once. The sequenced sample was peripheral blood. The origin of the receptors is a woman aged 80 or older with COVID-19, enrolled during active disease. The conserved cysteine and the conserved F or W are not part of the CDR3 here. The order of the fields is J gene, V gene, CDR3 protein.

j_call: TRBJ1-5; v_call: TRBV6-1; cdr3_aa: ASSENRSNQPQH
j_call: TRBJ1-1; v_call: TRBV3-1/TRBV3-2; cdr3_aa: ASSPWGGSEAF
j_call: TRBJ1-3; v_call: TRBV6-5; cdr3_aa: ASRTGGNTIY
j_call: TRBJ2-7; v_call: TRBV7-2; cdr3_aa: ASSLDRYSSEQY
j_call: TRBJ2-1; v_call: TRBV6-1; cdr3_aa: ASSDRLAASNEQF
j_call: TRBJ2-7; v_call: TRBV15; cdr3_aa: ATSVTGVVYEQY
j_call: TRBJ2-1; v_call: TRBV5-4; cdr3_aa: ASSLEVAGNNEQF
j_call: TRBJ2-1; v_call: TRBV7-9; cdr3_aa: ASSFLGYNEQF
j_call: TRBJ1-4; v_call: TRBV28; cdr3_aa: ASKNRIEKLF
j_call: TRBJ1-1; v_call: TRBV12-5; cdr3_aa: ASGLNPDTEAF
j_call: TRBJ2-2; v_call: TRBV5-6; cdr3_aa: ASSPDRVTGELF
j_call: TRBJ1-1; v_call: TRBV3-1/TRBV3-2; cdr3_aa: ASSQDRQLFKAF
j_call: TRBJ1-1; v_call: TRBV29-1; cdr3_aa: SVEFSTEAF
j_call: TRBJ2-3; v_call: TRBV28; cdr3_aa: ASSLGGRGDTQY
j_call: TRBJ1-4; v_call: TRBV7-8; cdr3_aa: ASSFSEGGNEKLF
j_call: TRBJ2-2; v_call: TRBV6-6; cdr3_aa: ASSYEAKLNTGELF
j_call: TRBJ1-4; v_call: TRBV28; cdr3_aa: ASSPTGRLVF
j_call: TRBJ1-6; v_call: TRBV11-2; cdr3_aa: ASSLGGFGINSPLH
j_call: TRBJ1-1; v_call: TRBV7-2; cdr3_aa: ASSLRAGGEWVNTEAF
j_call: TRBJ1-2; v_call: TRBV20-1; cdr3_aa: SASTGSRLGQGASGYT
j_call: TRBJ1-5; v_call: TRBV29-1; cdr3_aa: SVEVGGNQPQH
j_call: TRBJ2-2; v_call: TRBV7-2; cdr3_aa: ASSLGGLLNTGELF
j_call: TRBJ1-2; v_call: TRBV14; cdr3_aa: ASSQGTFYGYT
j_call: TRBJ2-3; v_call: TRBV19; cdr3_aa: ASSIRSGSTDTQY
j_call: TRBJ2-7; v_call: TRBV7-2; cdr3_aa: ASSLGRGGRDAYEQY
j_call: TRBJ1-1; v_call: TRBV7-6; cdr3_aa: ASSLDRDTEAF
j_call: TRBJ1-1; v_call: TRBV3-1/TRBV3-2; cdr3_aa: ASSQVGRGTEAF
j_call: TRBJ1-1; v_call: TRBV19; cdr3_aa: ASSVPGQGNTEAF
j_call: TRBJ1-1; v_call: TRBV18; cdr3_aa: ASSPPGSEAF
j_call: TRBJ2-5; v_call: TRBV7-9; cdr3_aa: ASSLGLAVTQY
j_call: TRBJ1-1; v_call: TRBV29-1; cdr3_aa: SSQGQPNTEAF
j_call: TRBJ2-7; v_call: TRBV21-1; cdr3_aa: ASSVRVMGPRSFYEQY
j_call: TRBJ2-5; v_call: TRBV28; cdr3_aa: ASSLAGAIETQY
j_call: TRBJ2-4; v_call: TRBV25-1; cdr3_aa: ASSEYIQGEAKNIQY
j_call: TRBJ1-2; v_call: TRBV5-1; cdr3_aa: ASSMGQSYGYT
j_call: TRBJ2-5; v_call: TRBV11-2; cdr3_aa: ASSLVVAETQY
j_call: TRBJ1-6; v_call: TRBV3-1/TRBV3-2; cdr3_aa: ASRTGQSNSPLH
j_call: TRBJ1-5; v_call: TRBV7-8; cdr3_aa: ASSLRGSDRGHRNQPQH
j_call: TRBJ2-7; v_call: TRBV19; cdr3_aa: ASSTLSGQTYEQY
j_call: TRBJ1-1; v_call: TRBV7-9; cdr3_aa: ASSSTGSNTEAF
j_call: TRBJ1-2; v_call: TRBV2; cdr3_aa: AGRTGMTPNYGYT
j_call: TRBJ2-7; v_call: TRBV29-1; cdr3_aa: SVLTGRVSYEQY
j_call: TRBJ2-7; v_call: TRBV9; cdr3_aa: ASSPLLAGDYEQY
j_call: TRBJ1-2; v_call: TRBV20-1; cdr3_aa: SAFSRGYT
j_call: TRBJ1-4; v_call: TRBV27; cdr3_aa: ASSFLGTGGDEKLF
j_call: TRBJ2-1; v_call: TRBV10-1; cdr3_aa: SLGRGQYRYNEQF
j_call: TRBJ2-7; v_call: TRBV5-1; cdr3_aa: ASSLEGTASYEQY
j_call: TRBJ1-5; v_call: TRBV28; cdr3_aa: ASSLRQGVDQPQH
j_call: TRBJ1-1; v_call: TRBV12-3/TRBV12-4; cdr3_aa: ASRRQLNTEAF
j_call: TRBJ1-2; v_call: TRBV28; cdr3_aa: ASSLVGGENYGYT
j_call: TRBJ1-6; v_call: TRBV28; cdr3_aa: ASSIRQNSPLH
j_call: TRBJ1-1; v_call: TRBV18; cdr3_aa: ASSPEVVGTEAF
j_call: TRBJ2-1; v_call: TRBV11-2; cdr3_aa: ASSLGRDNEQF